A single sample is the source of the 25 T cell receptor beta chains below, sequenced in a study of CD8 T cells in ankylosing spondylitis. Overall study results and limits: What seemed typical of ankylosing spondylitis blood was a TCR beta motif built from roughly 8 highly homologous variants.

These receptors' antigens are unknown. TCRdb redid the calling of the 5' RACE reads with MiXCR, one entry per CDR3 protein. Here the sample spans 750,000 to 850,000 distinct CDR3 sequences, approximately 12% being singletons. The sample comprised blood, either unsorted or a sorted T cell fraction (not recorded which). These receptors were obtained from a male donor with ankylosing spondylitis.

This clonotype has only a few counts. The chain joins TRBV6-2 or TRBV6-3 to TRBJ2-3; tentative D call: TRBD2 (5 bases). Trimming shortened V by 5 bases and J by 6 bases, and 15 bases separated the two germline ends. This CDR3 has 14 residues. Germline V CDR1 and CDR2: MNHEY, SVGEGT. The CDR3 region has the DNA TGTGCCAGCAGTCCGAGACTACCTTCCGATACGCAGTATTTT. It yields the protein CASSPRLPSDTQYF.

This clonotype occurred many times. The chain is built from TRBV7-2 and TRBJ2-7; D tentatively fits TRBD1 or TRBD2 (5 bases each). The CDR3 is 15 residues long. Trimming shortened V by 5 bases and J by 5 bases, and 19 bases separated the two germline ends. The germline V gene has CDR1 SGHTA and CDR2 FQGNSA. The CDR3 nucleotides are TGTGCCAGCAGCCCCCCTTGGGGGATAGCGAACGAGCAGTACTTC. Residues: CASSPPWGIANEQYF.

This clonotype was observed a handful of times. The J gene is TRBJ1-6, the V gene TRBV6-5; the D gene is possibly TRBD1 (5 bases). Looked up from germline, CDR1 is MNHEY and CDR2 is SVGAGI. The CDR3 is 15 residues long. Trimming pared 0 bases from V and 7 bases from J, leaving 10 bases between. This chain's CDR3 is CASSYSGRENSPLHF. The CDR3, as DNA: TGTGCCAGCAGTTACTCGGGCAGGGAGAATTCACCCCTCCACTTT.

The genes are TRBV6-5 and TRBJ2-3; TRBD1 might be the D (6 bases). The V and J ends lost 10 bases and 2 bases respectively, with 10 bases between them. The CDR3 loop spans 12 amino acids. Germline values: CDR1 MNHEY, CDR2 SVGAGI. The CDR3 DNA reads TGTGCCACCAGGGGAGACACAGATACGCAGTATTTT. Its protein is CATRGDTDTQYF.

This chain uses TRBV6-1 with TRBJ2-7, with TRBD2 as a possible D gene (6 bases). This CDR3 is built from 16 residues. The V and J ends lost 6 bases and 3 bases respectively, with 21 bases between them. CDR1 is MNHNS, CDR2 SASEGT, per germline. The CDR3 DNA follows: TGTGCCAGCAGACCCCCCGCGGGAAGGAGGAACTACGAGCAGTACTTC. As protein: CASRPPAGRRNYEQYF.

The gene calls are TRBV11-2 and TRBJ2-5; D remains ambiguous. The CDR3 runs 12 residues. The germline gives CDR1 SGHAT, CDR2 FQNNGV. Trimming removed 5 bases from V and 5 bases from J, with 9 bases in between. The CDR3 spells CASSLTYETQYF. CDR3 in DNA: TGTGCCAGCAGCCTTACCTATGAGACCCAGTACTTC.

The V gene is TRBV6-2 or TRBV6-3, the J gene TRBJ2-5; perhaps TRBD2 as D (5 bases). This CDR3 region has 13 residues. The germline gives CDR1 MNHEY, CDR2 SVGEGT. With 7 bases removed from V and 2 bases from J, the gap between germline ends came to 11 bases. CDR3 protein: CASTARDQETQYF. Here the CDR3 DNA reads TGTGCCAGCACCGCACGGGATCAAGAGACCCAGTACTTC.

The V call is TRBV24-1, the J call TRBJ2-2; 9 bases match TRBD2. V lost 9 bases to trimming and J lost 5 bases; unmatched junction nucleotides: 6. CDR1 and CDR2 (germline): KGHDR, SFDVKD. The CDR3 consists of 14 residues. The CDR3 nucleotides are TGTGCCACCCAGCGGGGGGTCCCGACCGGGGAGCTGTTTTTT. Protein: CATQRGVPTGELFF.

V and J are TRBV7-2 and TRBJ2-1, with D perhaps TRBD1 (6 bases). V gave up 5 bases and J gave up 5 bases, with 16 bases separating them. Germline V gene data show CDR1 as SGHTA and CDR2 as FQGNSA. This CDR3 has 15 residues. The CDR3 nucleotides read TGTGCCAGCAGCCCCCGAGTGGGACAAAACAATGAGCAGTTCTTC. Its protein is CASSPRVGQNNEQFF.

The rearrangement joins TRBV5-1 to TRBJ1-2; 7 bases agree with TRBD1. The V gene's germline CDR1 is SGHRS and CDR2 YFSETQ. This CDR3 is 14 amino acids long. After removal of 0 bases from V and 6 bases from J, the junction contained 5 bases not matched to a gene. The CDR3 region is CASSLDRGGNGYTF. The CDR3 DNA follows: TGCGCCAGCAGCTTGGACAGGGGAGGAAATGGCTACACCTTC.

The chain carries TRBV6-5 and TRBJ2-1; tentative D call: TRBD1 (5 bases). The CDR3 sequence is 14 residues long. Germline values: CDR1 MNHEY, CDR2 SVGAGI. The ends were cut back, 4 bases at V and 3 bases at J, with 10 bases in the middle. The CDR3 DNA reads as TGTGCCAGCAGTTCGAACAGGCTCTACAATGAGCAGTTCTTC. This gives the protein CASSSNRLYNEQFF.

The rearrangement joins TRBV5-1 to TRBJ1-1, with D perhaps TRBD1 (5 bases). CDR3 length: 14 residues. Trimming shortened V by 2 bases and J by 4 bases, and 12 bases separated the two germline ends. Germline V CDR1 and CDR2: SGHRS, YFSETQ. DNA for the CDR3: TGCGCCAGCAGCTTTCAGGGATTCGGCACTGAAGCTTTCTTT. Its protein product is CASSFQGFGTEAFF.

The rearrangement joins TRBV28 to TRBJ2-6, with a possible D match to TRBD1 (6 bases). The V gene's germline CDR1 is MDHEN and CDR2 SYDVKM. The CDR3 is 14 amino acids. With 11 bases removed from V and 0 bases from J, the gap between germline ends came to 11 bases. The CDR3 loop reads CAVRDNSGANVLTF. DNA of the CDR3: TGTGCCGTCAGGGACAACTCTGGGGCCAACGTCCTGACTTTC. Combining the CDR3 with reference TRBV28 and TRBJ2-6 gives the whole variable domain DVKVTQSSRYLVKRTGEKVFLECVQDMDHENMFWYRQDPGLGLRLIYFSYDVKMKEKGDIPEGYSVSREKKERFSLILESASTNQTSMYLCAVRDNSGANVLTFGAGSRLTVL.

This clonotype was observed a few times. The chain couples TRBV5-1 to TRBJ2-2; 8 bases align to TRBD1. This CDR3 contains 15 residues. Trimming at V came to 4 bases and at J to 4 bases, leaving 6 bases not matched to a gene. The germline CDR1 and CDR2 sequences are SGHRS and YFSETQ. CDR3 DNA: TGCGCCAGCAGCCCCCGGACAGGGTTCACCGGGGAGCTGTTTTTT. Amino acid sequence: CASSPRTGFTGELFF.

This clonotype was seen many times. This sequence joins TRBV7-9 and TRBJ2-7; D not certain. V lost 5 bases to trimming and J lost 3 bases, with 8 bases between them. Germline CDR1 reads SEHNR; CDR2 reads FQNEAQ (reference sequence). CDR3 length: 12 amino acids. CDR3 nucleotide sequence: TGTGCCAGCAGCCTAGTACTCTACGAGCAGTACTTC. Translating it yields CASSLVLYEQYF.

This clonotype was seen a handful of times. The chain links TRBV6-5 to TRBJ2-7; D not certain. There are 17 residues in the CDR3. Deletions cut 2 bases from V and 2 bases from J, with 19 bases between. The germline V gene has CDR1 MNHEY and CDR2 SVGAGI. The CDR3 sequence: CASSYRTHATRPYEQYF. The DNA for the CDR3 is TGTGCCAGCAGTTACCGTACCCACGCAACCAGACCCTACGAGCAGTACTTC.

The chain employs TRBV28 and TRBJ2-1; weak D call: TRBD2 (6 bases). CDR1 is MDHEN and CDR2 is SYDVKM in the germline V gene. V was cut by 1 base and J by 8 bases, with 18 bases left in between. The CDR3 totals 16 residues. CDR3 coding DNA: TGTGCCAGCAGTTTATCCCTAGCGAACAGGATCGATGAGCAGTTCTTC. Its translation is CASSLSLANRIDEQFF. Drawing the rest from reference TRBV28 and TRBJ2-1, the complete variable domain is DVKVTQSSRYLVKRTGEKVFLECVQDMDHENMFWYRQDPGLGLRLIYFSYDVKMKEKGDIPEGYSVSREKKERFSLILESASTNQTSMYLCASSLSLANRIDEQFFGPGTRLTVL.

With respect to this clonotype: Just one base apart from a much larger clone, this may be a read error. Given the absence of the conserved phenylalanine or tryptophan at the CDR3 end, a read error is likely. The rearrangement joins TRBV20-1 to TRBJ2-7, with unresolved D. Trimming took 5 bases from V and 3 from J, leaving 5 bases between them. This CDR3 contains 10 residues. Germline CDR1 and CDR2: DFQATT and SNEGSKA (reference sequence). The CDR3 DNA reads TGCAGTGCTTGGGACTACGAGCAGTACATC. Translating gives CSAWDYEQYI.

In DNA form, the CDR3 reads TGTGCCAGCAGTTACCCCGGGGTGGGTAATTCACCCCTCCACTTT. Its translation is CASSYPGVGNSPLHF. The V call is TRBV6-5, the J call TRBJ1-6, with no clear D. V was pared by 2 bases and J by 6 bases, with 11 bases between. This CDR3 is 15 amino acids long. Germline V gene data show CDR1 as MNHEY and CDR2 as SVGAGI.

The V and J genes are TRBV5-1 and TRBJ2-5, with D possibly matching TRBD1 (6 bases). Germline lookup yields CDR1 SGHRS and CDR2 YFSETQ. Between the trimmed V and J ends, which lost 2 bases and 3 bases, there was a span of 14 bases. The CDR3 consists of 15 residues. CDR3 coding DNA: TGCGCCAGCAGCTTATCCGCAGGGGCTAAAGAGACCCAGTACTTC. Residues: CASSLSAGAKETQYF.

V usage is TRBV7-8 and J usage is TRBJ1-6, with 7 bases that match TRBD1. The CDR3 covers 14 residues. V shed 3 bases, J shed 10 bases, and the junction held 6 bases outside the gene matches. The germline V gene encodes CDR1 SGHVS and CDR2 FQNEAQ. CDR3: CASSFTDRDSPLHF. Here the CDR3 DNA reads TGTGCCAGCAGCTTTACCGACAGGGACTCACCCCTCCACTTT.

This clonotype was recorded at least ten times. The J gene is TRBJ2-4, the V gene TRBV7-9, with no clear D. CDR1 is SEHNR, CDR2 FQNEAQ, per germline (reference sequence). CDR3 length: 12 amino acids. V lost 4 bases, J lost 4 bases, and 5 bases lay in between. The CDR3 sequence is CASSSSKNIQYF. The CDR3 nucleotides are TGTGCCAGCAGCTCTTCGAAAAACATTCAGTACTTC.

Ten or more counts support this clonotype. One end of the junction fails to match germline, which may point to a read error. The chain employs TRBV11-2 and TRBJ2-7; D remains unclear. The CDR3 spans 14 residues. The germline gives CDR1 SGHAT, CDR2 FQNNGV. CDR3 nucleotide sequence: TGTGCCAGCAGCTTAACTACCTCCTCCTACGGGCAGTACTTC. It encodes CASSLTTSSYGQYF.

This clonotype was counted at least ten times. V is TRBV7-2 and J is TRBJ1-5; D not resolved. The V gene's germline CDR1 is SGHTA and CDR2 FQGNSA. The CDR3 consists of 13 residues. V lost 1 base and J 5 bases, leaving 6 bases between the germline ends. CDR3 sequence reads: CASSLVSDQPQHF. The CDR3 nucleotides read TGTGCCAGCAGCTTAGTGTCGGATCAGCCCCAGCATTTT.

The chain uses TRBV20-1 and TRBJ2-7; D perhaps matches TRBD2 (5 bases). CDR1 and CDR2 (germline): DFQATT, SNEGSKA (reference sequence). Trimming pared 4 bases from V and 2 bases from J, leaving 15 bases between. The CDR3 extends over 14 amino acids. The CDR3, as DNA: TGCAGTGCTACCCTCCCTCGGGGAGCCTACGAGCAGTACTTC. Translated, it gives CSATLPRGAYEQYF.